These 11 T cell receptor beta chains were all obtained from the same sample, sequenced in a study of response to subunit inactivated influenza vaccine. MiXCR, run by TCRdb on the RT-PCR reads, gives a single entry per CDR3 protein. Here the sample spans under 850,000 distinct CDR3 sequences, approximately 18% being singletons. The sample in question was PBMCs from blood, obtained roughly 5 days after vaccination. The source is a man aged 50 to 60 who received an inactivated influenza vaccine.

CDR3 coding DNA: TGCAGTGCCAACACGGGACTAGCGAGCGCAGATACGCAGTATTTT. Translated, it gives CSANTGLASADTQYF. This sequence joins TRBV20-1 and TRBJ2-3; 10 nucleotides agree with TRBD2. Germline V gene sequence: CDR1 DFQATT, CDR2 SNEGSKA (reference sequence). V shed 6 bases, J shed 4 bases, and the junction held 10 bases outside the gene matches. The CDR3 consists of 15 residues.

The chain employs TRBV7-6 and TRBJ2-4; D remains unclear. This CDR3 is built from 16 residues. V dropped 1 base and J dropped 3 bases, with 13 bases sitting between them. CDR1 and CDR2 (germline): SGHVS, FNYEAQ. This chain's CDR3 is CASSLEASPGKNIQYF. As DNA, the CDR3 is TGTGCCAGCAGCTTAGAGGCTTCCCCGGGCAAAAACATTCAGTACTTC.

Only a few counts were recorded for this clonotype. The chain carries TRBV6-2 or TRBV6-3 and TRBJ2-1; no reliable D call. Germline V gene data show CDR1 as MNHEY and CDR2 as SVGEGT. V was pared by 5 bases and J by 0 bases, with 14 bases between. The length of the CDR3 is 16 residues. The CDR3 region is CASSPRALSSYNEQFF. The CDR3 region has the DNA TGTGCCAGCAGTCCGCGTGCTTTGAGCTCCTACAATGAGCAGTTCTTC.

This clonotype has just one count. It is likely a read error: a sequence one base away is far more abundant. The V and J genes are TRBV12-3 or TRBV12-4 and TRBJ1-1; D perhaps matches TRBD1 (5 bases). The length of the CDR3 is 13 residues. This CDR3 is CASSLTENNEAFF. CDR3 nucleotides: TGTGCCAGCAGTTTGACAGAGAACAATGAAGCTTTCTTT.

This clonotype was detected once. V is TRBV3-1 and J is TRBJ2-1, with D maybe TRBD1 (6 bases). Trimming removed 3 bases at V and 5 bases at J, with 8 bases between. The CDR3 is made up of 13 amino acids. Germline V gene lookup returns CDR1 LGHDT and CDR2 YNNKEL (reference sequence). CDR3 amino acids: CASSQWTDNEQFF. In nucleotides, the CDR3 is TGTGCCAGCAGCCAGTGGACAGACAATGAGCAGTTCTTC.

The chain couples TRBV24-1 to TRBJ2-1; 8 nucleotides line up with TRBD1. CDR3 size: 16 residues. V lost 4 bases to trimming and J lost 5 bases; unmatched junction nucleotides: 9. CDR1 and CDR2 (germline): KGHDR, SFDVKD. In DNA form, the CDR3 reads TGTGCCACCAGTGACTCACAGGGGGTTGTGCACAATGAGCAGTTCTTC. Protein sequence: CATSDSQGVVHNEQFF.

The CDR3, as DNA: TGTGCCAGCAGCCAAGATACAGGGATCATTGAGGCTTTCTTT. Protein: CASSQDTGIIEAFF. This chain joins TRBV4-2 and TRBJ1-1; D is possibly TRBD1 (6 bases). The CDR3 loop spans 14 amino acids. The V and J ends lost 0 bases and 11 bases respectively, with 16 bases between them. From germline, CDR1 is LGHNA and CDR2 YNFKEQ.

This clonotype was recorded a few times. The chain uses TRBV20-1 and TRBJ2-6; D is unclear. Germline V gives CDR1 DFQATT, CDR2 SNEGSKA (reference sequence). The CDR3 has 16 amino acids. V was clipped by 2 bases and J by 0 bases, with 11 bases between them. CDR3 sequence (DNA): TGCAGTGCTAGACCCCCAGTGAACTCTGGGGCCAACGTCCTGACTTTC. As protein: CSARPPVNSGANVLTF.

This clonotype was picked up a small number of times. The chain combines TRBV20-1 with TRBJ2-7, with 8 bases matching TRBD1. Trimming removed 0 bases from V and 1 base from J; junction bases left unmatched: 2. The length of the CDR3 is 14 residues. Germline CDR1 reads DFQATT; CDR2 reads SNEGSKA (reference sequence). CDR3 region: CSARDRGPSYEQYF. In DNA, the CDR3 is TGCAGTGCTAGAGACAGGGGGCCTTCCTACGAGCAGTACTTC.

This clonotype was counted between two and nine times. CDR3 sequence reads: CAWSNVAGGGQFF. The DNA of the CDR3 is TGTGCCTGGAGTAATGTAGCGGGAGGGGGGCAGTTCTTC. The chain carries TRBV30 and TRBJ2-1, with 11 nucleotides matching TRBD2. V shed 2 bases and J 12 bases; nucleotides not matched to a gene: 6. The CDR3 extends over 13 amino acids. Germline-derived CDR1 and CDR2 are GTSNPN and SVGIG (reference sequence).

V is TRBV9 and J is TRBJ2-2; D is possibly TRBD1 (6 bases). CDR1 is SGDLS, CDR2 YYNGEE, per germline. Trimming pared 2 bases from V and 1 base from J, leaving 9 bases between. The CDR3 covers 15 residues. CDR3 loop: CASSVRDKNTGELFF. Written as DNA, the CDR3 is TGTGCCAGCAGCGTCCGGGACAAGAACACCGGGGAGCTGTTTTTT.